The 18 T cell receptor beta chains listed next were all sequenced from one sample in a study of cytotoxic CD8 clonotypes in ibrutinib-treated CLL. Profiled with immunoSEQ multiplex PCR; TCRdb holds only in-frame clones, not every one. The data contain around 330,000 clones, over 60% of them singletons. Source: PBMCs, taken after 36 months of ibrutinib treatment. Receptor source: a human donor with chronic lymphocytic leukemia.

Of note for this clone: Other DNA sequences in the same sample also yield this CDR3. The rearrangement joins TRBV6-5 to TRBJ2-5; either TRBD1 or TRBD2 may supply D (5 bases each). V was shortened by 2 bases and J by 1 base, with 8 bases between the two germline ends. The CDR3 is made up of 14 amino acids. From germline, CDR1 is MNHEY and CDR2 SVGAGI. CDR3 nucleotides: TGTGCCAGCAGTTACGGGGGAGCCCAAGAGACCCAGTACTTC. Translation: CASSYGGAQETQYF.

The rearrangement uses TRBV28 and TRBJ2-7, with D unclear. V was pared by 6 bases and J by 0 bases, with 18 bases between. The length of the CDR3 is 16 residues. Germline values: CDR1 MDHEN, CDR2 SYDVKM. The CDR3 DNA sequence: TGTGCCAGCAGGCGCAATTCTGGCCCCAACTCCTACGAGCAGTACTTC. Translated, it gives CASRRNSGPNSYEQYF. The variable domain in full, with the rest retrieved from reference TRBV28 and TRBJ2-7, is DVKVTQSSRYLVKRTGEKVFLECVQDMDHENMFWYRQDPGLGLRLIYFSYDVKMKEKGDIPEGYSVSREKKERFSLILESASTNQTSMYLCASRRNSGPNSYEQYFGPGTRLTVT.

This chain connects TRBV9 to TRBJ2-6; D is unclear. Between the trimmed V and J ends, which lost 3 bases and 3 bases, there was a span of 13 bases. Per germline, CDR1 SGDLS and CDR2 YYNGEE. The CDR3 length is 16 residues. CDR3: CASSASGSGGANVLTF. CDR3 sequence (DNA): TGTGCCAGCAGCGCGTCGGGTTCCGGTGGGGCCAACGTCCTGACTTTC.

This clone has a handful of counts. V and J are TRBV5-6 and TRBJ2-2; D perhaps matches TRBD1 (6 bases). The CDR3 has 16 amino acids. The ends were cut back, 1 base at V and 3 bases at J, with 13 bases in the middle. From germline, CDR1 is SGHDT and CDR2 YYEEEE. This chain's CDR3 is CASSLRQGTYTGELFF. CDR3 DNA sequence: TGTGCCAGCAGCTTGCGGCAGGGGACGTACACCGGGGAGCTGTTTTTT.

This rearrangement joins TRBV7-8 to TRBJ1-3; D is perhaps TRBD1 (5 bases). V was trimmed by 4 bases and J by 2 bases, leaving 12 bases between them. CDR1 is SGHVS, CDR2 FQNEAQ, per germline. The CDR3 has 15 amino acids. CDR3 loop: CASSWGGEAGNTIYF. The CDR3 bases are TGTGCCAGCAGCTGGGGCGGGGAGGCTGGAAACACCATATATTTT.

The chain recombines TRBV2 with TRBJ1-1; the D gene is possibly TRBD1 (6 bases). V lost 7 bases and J lost 4, with 16 bases in between. The CDR3 is 14 residues long. CDR1 and CDR2 from the germline V gene are SNHLY and FYNNEI. The CDR3 spells CASIEWGQGTEAFF. DNA for the CDR3: TGTGCCAGCATCGAATGGGGGCAAGGCACTGAAGCTTTCTTT.

V and J are TRBV2 and TRBJ1-1, with D unclear. Per the germline V gene, CDR1 is SNHLY and CDR2 is FYNNEI. Trimming stripped 5 bases from V and 3 bases from J, with 7 bases between. This CDR3 spans 12 amino acids. Written as DNA, the CDR3 is TGTGCCAGCAGTTTCCAGGACACTGAAGCTTTCTTT. Translation: CASSFQDTEAFF.

This clone was detected only a few times. The V call is TRBV10-3, the J call TRBJ2-7, with 7 bases aligning to TRBD1. This CDR3 spans 13 amino acids. Germline V lookup: CDR1 ENHRY, CDR2 SYGVKD. Trimming cost V 5 bases and J 6 bases; bases outside gene matches: 7. The CDR3: CAISRTGDGEQYF. The CDR3 nucleotides read TGTGCCATCAGTCGAACAGGGGATGGCGAGCAGTACTTC.

V and J are TRBV29-1 and TRBJ1-2, with D uncertain. V was cut by 0 bases and J by 6 bases, with 11 bases left in between. Germline CDR1 and CDR2: SQVTM and ANQGSEA. The CDR3 contains 13 residues. CDR3 coding DNA: TGCAGCGTTGAAGATCTGATGGGTGATGGCTACACCTTC. Amino acid sequence: CSVEDLMGDGYTF.

V usage is TRBV7-8 and J usage is TRBJ2-1; 13 bases line up with TRBD2. V was clipped by 4 bases and J by 3 bases; unmatched bases: 6. Germline V lookup: CDR1 SGHVS, CDR2 FQNEAQ. CDR3 size: 17 residues. In DNA, the CDR3 is TGTGCCAGCAGCTCCAAGACTAGCGGGAGGAACTACAATGAGCAGTTCTTC. It encodes CASSSKTSGRNYNEQFF. The full variable domain, in which reference TRBV7-8 and TRBJ2-1 provide the parts outside the CDR3, is GAGVSQSPRYKVAKRGQDVALRCDPISGHVSLFWYQQALGQGPEFLTYFQNEAQLDKSGLPSDRFFAERPEGSVSTLKIQRTQQEDSAVYLCASSSKTSGRNYNEQFFGPGTRLTVL.

This chain connects TRBV19 to TRBJ2-5; D unclear. This CDR3 spans 13 amino acids. Germline-derived CDR1 and CDR2 are LNHDA and SQIVND (reference sequence). V lost 5 bases and J 0 bases, leaving 7 bases between the germline ends. CDR3 nucleotide sequence: TGTGCCAGTAGTGATCACTACCAAGAGACCCAGTACTTC. Protein: CASSDHYQETQYF.

This chain links TRBV5-4 with TRBJ2-2, with D maybe TRBD1 (5 bases). CDR1 SGHNT and CDR2 YYREEE come from the germline V gene (reference sequence). Trimming left V 4 bases short and J 4 bases short, with 11 bases between. This CDR3 contains 14 residues. As DNA, the CDR3 is TGTGCCAGCAGCCGCACAGGACCCACCGGGGAGCTGTTTTTT. Protein sequence: CASSRTGPTGELFF.

V gene TRBV7-8 combines with J gene TRBJ2-7; D may be TRBD1 (5 bases). Trimming cost V 2 bases and J 6 bases, with 11 bases left between them. The CDR3 has 13 amino acids. Germline V gene sequence: CDR1 SGHVS, CDR2 FQNEAQ. The CDR3 protein is CASSLLQGSEQYF. The CDR3 DNA is TGTGCCAGCAGCTTACTGCAGGGTTCCGAGCAGTACTTC.

This rearrangement joins TRBV7-8 to TRBJ1-1; tentatively, D is TRBD1 (5 bases). Germline CDR1 SGHVS, CDR2 FQNEAQ. The CDR3 has 16 amino acids. Trimming removed 0 bases at V and 3 bases at J, with 14 bases between. The CDR3 DNA is TGTGCCAGCAGCTTAGCCCGGATGGGGGTCGACACTGAAGCTTTCTTT. Its protein product is CASSLARMGVDTEAFF.

This chain uses TRBV9 with TRBJ1-5; 9 positions match TRBD1. CDR1 and CDR2 (germline): SGDLS, YYNGEE. The length of the CDR3 is 15 residues. V dropped 4 bases and J dropped 6; count of bases not matched to a gene: 8. CDR3 loop: CASSTTGGSGQPQHF. The CDR3 DNA follows: TGTGCCAGCAGCACAACAGGGGGCTCGGGTCAGCCCCAGCATTTT.

The chain is built from TRBV6-5 and TRBJ2-7; D unclear. CDR3 length: 14 amino acids. Germline CDR1 and CDR2: MNHEY and SVGAGI. The V end lost 5 bases, the J end lost 6 bases, and 17 bases lay between the germline ends. CDR3 sequence: CASSPAWDASEQYF. CDR3 coding DNA: TGTGCCAGCAGTCCGGCGTGGGATGCTTCCGAGCAGTACTTC.

The V call is TRBV2, the J call TRBJ2-5; D may be TRBD1 (5 bases). CDR3 length: 13 amino acids. Germline V lookup: CDR1 SNHLY, CDR2 FYNNEI. V was cut by 6 bases and J by 4 bases, with 12 bases left in between. Here the CDR3 reads CASRGRRGETQYF. CDR3 sequence (DNA): TGTGCCAGCAGGGGGCGTAGGGGAGAGACCCAGTACTTC. The whole variable domain, filled in from reference TRBV2 and TRBJ2-5, reads EPEVTQTPSHQVTQMGQEVILRCVPISNHLYFYWYRQILGQKVEFLVSFYNNEISEKSEIFDDQFSVERPDGSNFTLKIRSTKLEDSAMYFCASRGRRGETQYFGPGTRLLVL.

This clone was observed a few times. V is TRBV10-3 and J is TRBJ1-2; D is possibly TRBD1 (6 bases). The germline gives CDR1 ENHRY, CDR2 SYGVKD. The CDR3 length is 13 residues. Trimming removed 8 bases at V and 4 bases at J, with 14 bases between. The CDR3 loop is CAISEQGSYGYTF. CDR3 coding DNA: TGTGCCATCTCGGAACAGGGAAGCTATGGCTACACCTTC.